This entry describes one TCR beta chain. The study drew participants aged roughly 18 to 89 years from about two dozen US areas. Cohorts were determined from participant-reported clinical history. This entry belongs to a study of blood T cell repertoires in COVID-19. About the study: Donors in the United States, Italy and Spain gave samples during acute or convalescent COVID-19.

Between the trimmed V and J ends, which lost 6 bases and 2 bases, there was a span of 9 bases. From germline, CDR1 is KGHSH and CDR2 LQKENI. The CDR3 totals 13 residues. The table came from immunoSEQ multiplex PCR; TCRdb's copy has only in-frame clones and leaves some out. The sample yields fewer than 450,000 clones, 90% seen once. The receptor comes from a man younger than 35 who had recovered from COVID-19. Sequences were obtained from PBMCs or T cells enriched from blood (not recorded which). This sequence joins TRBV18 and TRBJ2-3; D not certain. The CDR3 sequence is CASSHPTTDTQYF. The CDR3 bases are TGTGCCAGCTCCCACCCTACCACAGATACGCAGTATTTT. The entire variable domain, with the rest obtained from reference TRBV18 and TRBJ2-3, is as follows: NAGVMQNPRHLVRRRGQEARLRCSPMKGHSHVYWYRQLPEEGLKFMVYLQKENIIDESGMPKERFSAEFPKEGPSILRIQQVVRGDSAAYFCASSHPTTDTQYFGPGTRLTVL.